Sequencing of this TCR beta chain was carried out in a study of T cell responses to AZD1222 COVID-19 vaccine. Repertoires were generated with immunoSEQ multiplex PCR, while TCRdb's copy carries only in-frame clones and drops some. The table shows 75,000 to 90,000 clones, with about 82% occurring only once. This clone is a singleton in its sample. J gave up 2 bases and V 2 bases, and 5 bases lay outside the gene matches. This CDR3 is 17 amino acids long. The germline CDR1 and CDR2 sequences are KGHSH and LQKENI. The chain employs TRBV18 and TRBJ2-3, with 12 bases fitting TRBD2. The sequence came from an adult in good health. Specimen: peripheral blood, collected on day 0 of AZD1222 vaccination. CDR3 amino acids: CASSPSLAGGSTDTQYF. The CDR3, as DNA: TGTGCCAGCTCACCAAGCCTAGCGGGGGGGTCCACAGATACGCAGTATTTT.